This T cell receptor beta chain was identified during a study of identical twins. The V gene's germline CDR1 is SGHRS and CDR2 YFSETQ. The length of the CDR3 is 14 residues. V was clipped by 1 base and J by 6 bases; unmatched bases: 6. The sample holds a few counts of this clonotype. No antigen is known for it. MiXCR was run by TCRdb on the 5' RACE reads, yielding one entry per CDR3 protein. Seen here are some 440,000 distinct CDR3 sequences, 24% observed once, and the top ten hold 2.9%. Study-wide findings and caveats: Sequences that were beta out-of-frame showed weaker excess twin sharing. Shared out-of-frame alpha sequences (those common to twins) showed excess low generation probability.

The sample was also reused in another study, on T cells expressing NK-cell markers. As reported in that work: Out of eight donors sequenced, seven tested HCMV-seropositive and the remaining one seronegative.

The sequence came from a woman younger than 30 in good health. The chain combines TRBV5-1 with TRBJ2-7; 8 bases are a match to TRBD1. Material for sequencing was CD4+ T cells sorted from blood. CDR3 bases: TGCGCCAGCAGCTTGTCTCAGGGGGCTAGCGAGCAGTACTTC. This translates into CASSLSQGASEQYF.